The next 7 T cell receptor beta chains were all read from a single sample in a study of blood T cells in healthy people across ages. PCR was performed a second time for about 7 to 11 cycles using a sample-barcoded 5' primer and a J-beta primer mix. One entry per CDR3 protein results from TCRdb running MiXCR on the 5' RACE reads. The sample yields hundreds of thousands of distinct CDR3 sequences, under 50% seen once. The sequencing sample was made of blood. These receptors were taken from a man in his thirties or forties in good health.

J is TRBJ2-1 and V is TRBV20-1, with 9 bases that match TRBD2. Trimming took 0 bases from V and 10 from J; bases not matched to a gene: 10. There are 15 residues in the CDR3. Per the germline V gene, CDR1 is DFQATT and CDR2 is SNEGSKA (reference sequence). The CDR3 here is CSARDPSGVLWEQFF. CDR3 bases: TGCAGTGCTAGAGATCCTAGCGGGGTACTTTGGGAGCAGTTCTTC.

This clonotype showed up just a few times. The chain links TRBV4-1 to TRBJ2-7; D uncertain. This CDR3 is built from 14 residues. CDR1 MGHRA and CDR2 YSYEKL come from the germline V gene. Trimming shortened V by 4 bases and J by 0 bases, and 10 bases separated the two germline ends. The chain's CDR3 is CASSPTSSSYEQYF. As DNA, the CDR3 is TGCGCCAGCAGCCCCACCAGTAGCTCCTACGAGCAGTACTTC.

This chain joins TRBV29-1 and TRBJ1-1, with a weak D call TRBD1 (6 bases). The CDR3 runs to 13 residues. V was cut by 7 bases and J by 0 bases, with 12 bases left in between. In germline, CDR1 is SQVTM, CDR2 ANQGSEA. CDR3 sequence (DNA): TGCAGCGGGGCGGGACACCTGAACACTGAAGCTTTCTTT. Translated, it gives CSGAGHLNTEAFF.

This clonotype has a handful of counts. This sequence joins TRBV20-1 and TRBJ2-6; TRBD1 matches 8 bases. J gave up 4 bases and V 3 bases, and 14 bases lay outside the gene matches. The CDR3 contains 18 residues. The germline V gene encodes CDR1 DFQATT and CDR2 SNEGSKA (reference sequence). The CDR3 bases are TGCAGTGCTAGGGATATCTATCAGGGGGCGAAAGGGGCCAACGTCCTGACTTTC. Residues: CSARDIYQGAKGANVLTF.

The rearrangement links TRBV4-3 to TRBJ2-1; 13 positions agree with TRBD2. J lost 15 bases, V lost 0 bases, and 8 bases had no gene match. The V gene's germline CDR1 is LGHNA and CDR2 YSLEER. The CDR3 sequence is 15 residues long. For the CDR3, the DNA is TGCGCCAGCAGCCAAGACACTAGCGGGGGGGATCGTGCGTTCTTC. Its translation: CASSQDTSGGDRAFF.

This chain links TRBV7-2 with TRBJ2-4; TRBD2 matches at 11 bases. The DNA end is a closer match to TRBJ2-7, so the J assignment may be wrong. The CDR3 runs to 17 residues. Germline values: CDR1 SGHTA, CDR2 FQGNSA. The DNA of the CDR3 is TGTGCCAGCAGCGTTCAAGATCCGGGACTAGCGGTCTACGAGCAGTACTTC. The encoded protein is CASSVQDPGLAVYEQYF.

V and J are TRBV11-2 and TRBJ2-5; D remains ambiguous. The germline V gene encodes CDR1 SGHAT and CDR2 FQNNGV. The CDR3 contains 15 residues. Trimming left V 1 base short and J 2 bases short, with 11 bases between. The CDR3 here is CASSLVGTDQETQYF. CDR3 in DNA: TGTGCCAGCAGCTTAGTGGGAACAGATCAAGAGACCCAGTACTTC.